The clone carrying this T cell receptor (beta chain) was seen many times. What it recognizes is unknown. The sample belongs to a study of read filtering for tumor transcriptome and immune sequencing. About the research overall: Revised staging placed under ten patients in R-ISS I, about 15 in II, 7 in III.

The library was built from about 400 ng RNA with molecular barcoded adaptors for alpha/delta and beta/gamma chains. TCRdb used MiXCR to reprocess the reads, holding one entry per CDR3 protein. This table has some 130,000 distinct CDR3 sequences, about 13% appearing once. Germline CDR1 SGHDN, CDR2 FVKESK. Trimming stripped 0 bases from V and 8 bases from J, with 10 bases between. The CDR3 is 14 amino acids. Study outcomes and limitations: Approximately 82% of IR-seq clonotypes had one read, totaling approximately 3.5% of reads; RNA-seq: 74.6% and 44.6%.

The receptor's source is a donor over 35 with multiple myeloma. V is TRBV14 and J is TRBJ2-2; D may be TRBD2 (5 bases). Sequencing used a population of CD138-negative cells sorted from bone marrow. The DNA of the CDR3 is TGTGCCAGCAGCCAAGATCTGTCGGGAGGGGAGCTGTTTTTT. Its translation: CASSQDLSGGELFF.